This T cell receptor (beta chain) was captured in a study of beta chain features in type 1 diabetes. Expressed TCRB transcripts were sequenced because the entire RNA isolate underwent reverse transcription. Sequencing was performed with immunoSEQ multiplex PCR; in TCRdb, only in-frame clones are kept and a portion is missing. The data contain a few hundred thousand clones, about 15% of them singletons. This clone occurred a few times. The CDR3 spans 16 residues. Trimming removed 0 bases at V and 6 bases at J, with 12 bases between. In germline, CDR1 is MNHEY, CDR2 SVGAGI. Averaging around 120 mL, one heparinised blood draw came from each individual donor. Stem cell-like memory, regulatory, central memory and naive CD4+ cells were sorted via CD45RO/CCR7/CD25/CD127/CD95/CD27.

The clonotype comes from a young man in good health. V is TRBV6-5 and J is TRBJ1-6; no clear D. Material: naive CD4+ T cells from blood. The CDR3 sequence: CASSYSHSGSNSPLHF. The CDR3 nucleotides are TGTGCCAGCAGTTACTCACACTCCGGTTCTAATTCACCCCTCCACTTT.